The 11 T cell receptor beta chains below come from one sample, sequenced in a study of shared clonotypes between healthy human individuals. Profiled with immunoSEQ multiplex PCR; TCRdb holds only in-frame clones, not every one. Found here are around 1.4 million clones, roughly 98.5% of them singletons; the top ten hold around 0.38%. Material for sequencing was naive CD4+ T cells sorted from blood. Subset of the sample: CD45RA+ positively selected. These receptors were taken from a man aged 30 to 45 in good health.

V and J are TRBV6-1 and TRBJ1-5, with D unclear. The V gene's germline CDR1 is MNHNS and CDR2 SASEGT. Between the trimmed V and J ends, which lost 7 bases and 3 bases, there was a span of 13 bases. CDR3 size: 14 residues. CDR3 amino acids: CASNYDGFNQPQHF. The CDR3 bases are TGTGCCAGCAACTACGACGGATTCAATCAGCCCCAGCATTTT.

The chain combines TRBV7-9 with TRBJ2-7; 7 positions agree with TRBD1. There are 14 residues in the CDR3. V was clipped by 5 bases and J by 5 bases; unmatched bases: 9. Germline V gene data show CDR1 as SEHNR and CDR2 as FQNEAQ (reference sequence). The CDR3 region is CASSTYRGRDEQYF. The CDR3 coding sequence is TGTGCCAGCAGCACCTACAGGGGACGCGACGAGCAGTACTTC.

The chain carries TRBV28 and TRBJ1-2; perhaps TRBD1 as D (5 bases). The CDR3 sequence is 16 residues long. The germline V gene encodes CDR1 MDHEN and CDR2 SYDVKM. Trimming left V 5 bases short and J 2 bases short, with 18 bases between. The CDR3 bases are TGTGCCAGCAGTCCCGGGGGGGTGAGGTCCAACTATGGCTACACCTTC. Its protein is CASSPGGVRSNYGYTF.

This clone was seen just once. The CDR3 coding sequence is TGTGCCAGCAGCTTTAAGGGGGCGAAGCGGGATAGCAATCAGCCCCAGCATTTT. Protein: CASSFKGAKRDSNQPQHF. This chain joins TRBV5-6 and TRBJ1-5; TRBD1 aligns across 7 bases. J lost 0 bases, V lost 2 bases, and 11 bases had no gene match. Germline values: CDR1 SGHDT, CDR2 YYEEEE. The CDR3 contains 18 residues.

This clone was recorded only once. The CDR3 bases are TGCGCCAGCAGCGAGGGGGGAGTATCCTACAATGAGCAGTTCTTC. This encodes CASSEGGVSYNEQFF. This chain uses TRBV10-1 with TRBJ2-1; D assignment may be TRBD1 or TRBD2 (6 bases each). Looked up from germline, CDR1 is WNHNN and CDR2 is SYGVQD (reference sequence). The V gene lost 6 bases and the J gene lost 1 base, with 13 bases spanning the gap. The CDR3 totals 15 residues.

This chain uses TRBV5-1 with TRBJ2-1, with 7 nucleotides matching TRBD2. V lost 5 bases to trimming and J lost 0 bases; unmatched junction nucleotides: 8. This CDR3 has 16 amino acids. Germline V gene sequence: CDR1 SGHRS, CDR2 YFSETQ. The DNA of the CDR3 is TGCGCCAGCAGGGGTGGCGGGGGTTACTCCTACAATGAGCAGTTCTTC. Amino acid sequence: CASRGGGGYSYNEQFF.

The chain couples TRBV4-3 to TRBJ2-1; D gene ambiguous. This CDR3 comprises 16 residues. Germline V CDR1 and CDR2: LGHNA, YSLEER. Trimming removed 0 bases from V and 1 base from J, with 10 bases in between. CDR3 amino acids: CASSQDPPKSYNEQFF. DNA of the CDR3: TGCGCCAGCAGCCAAGATCCCCCCAAGTCCTACAATGAGCAGTTCTTC.

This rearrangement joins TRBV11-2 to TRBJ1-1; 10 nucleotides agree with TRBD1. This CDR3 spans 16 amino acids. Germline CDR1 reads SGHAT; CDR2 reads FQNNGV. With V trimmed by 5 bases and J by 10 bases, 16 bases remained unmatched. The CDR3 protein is CASSNRDRGRLWGAFF. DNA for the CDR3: TGTGCCAGCAGCAACCGGGACAGGGGCCGTCTTTGGGGAGCTTTCTTT.

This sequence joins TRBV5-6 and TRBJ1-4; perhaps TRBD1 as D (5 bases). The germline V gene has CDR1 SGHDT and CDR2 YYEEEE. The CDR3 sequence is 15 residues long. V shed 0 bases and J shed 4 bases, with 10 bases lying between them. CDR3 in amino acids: CASSLAGFGNEKLFF. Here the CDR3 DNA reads TGTGCCAGCAGCTTGGCAGGGTTCGGTAATGAAAAACTGTTTTTT.

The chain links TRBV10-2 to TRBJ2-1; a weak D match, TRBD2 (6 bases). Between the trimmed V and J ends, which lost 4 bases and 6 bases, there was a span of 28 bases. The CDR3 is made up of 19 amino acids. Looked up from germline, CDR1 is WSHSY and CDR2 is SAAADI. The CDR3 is CASSGSWDFPRVIGNEQFF. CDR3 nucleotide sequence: TGCGCCAGCAGTGGCTCCTGGGACTTTCCCCGGGTAATCGGCAATGAGCAGTTCTTC.

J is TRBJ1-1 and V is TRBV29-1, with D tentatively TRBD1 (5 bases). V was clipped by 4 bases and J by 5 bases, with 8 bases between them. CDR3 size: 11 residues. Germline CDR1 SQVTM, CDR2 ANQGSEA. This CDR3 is CSVGGATEAFF. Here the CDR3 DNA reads TGCAGCGTTGGGGGCGCAACTGAAGCTTTCTTT.